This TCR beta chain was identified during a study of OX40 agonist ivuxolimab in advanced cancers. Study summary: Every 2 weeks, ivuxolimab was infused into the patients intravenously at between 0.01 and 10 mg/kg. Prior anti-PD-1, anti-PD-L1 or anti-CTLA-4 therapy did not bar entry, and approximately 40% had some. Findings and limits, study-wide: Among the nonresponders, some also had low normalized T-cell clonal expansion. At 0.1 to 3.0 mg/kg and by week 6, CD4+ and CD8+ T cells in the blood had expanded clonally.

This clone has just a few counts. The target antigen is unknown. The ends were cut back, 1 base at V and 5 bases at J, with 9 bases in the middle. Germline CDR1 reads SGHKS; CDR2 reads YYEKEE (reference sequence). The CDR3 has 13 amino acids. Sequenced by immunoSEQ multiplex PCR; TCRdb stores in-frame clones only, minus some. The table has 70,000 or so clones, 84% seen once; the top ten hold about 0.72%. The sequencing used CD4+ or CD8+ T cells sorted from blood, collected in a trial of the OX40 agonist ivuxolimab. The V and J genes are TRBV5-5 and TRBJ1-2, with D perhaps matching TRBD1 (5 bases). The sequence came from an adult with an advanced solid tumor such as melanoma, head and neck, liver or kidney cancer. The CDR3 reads CASSLSGQYGYTF. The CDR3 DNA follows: TGTGCCAGCAGCTTGTCAGGGCAATATGGCTACACCTTC. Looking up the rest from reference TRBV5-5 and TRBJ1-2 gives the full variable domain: DAGVTQSPTHLIKTRGQQVTLRCSPISGHKSVSWYQQVLGQGPQFIFQYYEKEERGRGNFPDRFSARQFPNYSSELNVNALLLGDSALYLCASSLSGQYGYTFGSGTRLTVV.